The 5 T cell receptor beta chains below were found in one sample sequenced in a study of OX40 agonist ivuxolimab in advanced cancers. Data came from immunoSEQ multiplex PCR; TCRdb stores just in-frame clones and leaves some out. The data contain 50,000 to 75,000 clones, about 83% of them seen just once; the ten biggest clones take up about 0.62%. The sample consisted of CD4+ or CD8+ T cells sorted from blood, taken in a trial of the OX40 agonist ivuxolimab. These receptor sequences come from an adult with an advanced solid tumor such as melanoma, head and neck, liver or kidney cancer.

V usage is TRBV18 and J usage is TRBJ1-5; D not certain. Between the trimmed V and J ends, which lost 3 bases and 3 bases, there was a span of 12 bases. This CDR3 has 15 amino acids. Germline V gives CDR1 KGHSH, CDR2 LQKENI. The CDR3 protein is CASSPKGGDNQPQHF. The CDR3 DNA reads as TGTGCCAGCTCACCCAAGGGTGGTGACAATCAGCCCCAGCATTTT.

This chain connects TRBV11-1 to TRBJ2-7; 9 nucleotides agree with TRBD1. The germline V gene encodes CDR1 SGHAT and CDR2 FQDESV (reference sequence). The CDR3 consists of 14 residues. J lost 4 bases, V lost 5 bases, and 6 bases had no gene match. The CDR3 DNA sequence: TGTGCCAGCAGCCCGACGGACAGGGGTTACGAGCAGTACTTC. The encoded protein is CASSPTDRGYEQYF.

The J gene is TRBJ1-5, the V gene TRBV10-1; the D gene is possibly TRBD1 (5 bases). CDR3 size: 13 residues. Per the germline V gene, CDR1 is WNHNN and CDR2 is SYGVQD (reference sequence). V lost 2 bases and J lost 6, with 8 bases in between. CDR3 coding DNA: TGCGCCAGCAGTGAGGCAGGGAGTCAGCCCCAGCATTTT. It translates to CASSEAGSQPQHF.

The chain links TRBV7-9 to TRBJ2-7; D gene uncertain. CDR1 is SEHNR and CDR2 is FQNEAQ in the germline V gene (reference sequence). The length of the CDR3 is 13 residues. The V gene lost 2 bases and the J gene lost 2 bases, with 7 bases spanning the gap. Here the CDR3 reads CASSLSRTYEQYF. As DNA, the CDR3 is TGTGCCAGCAGCTTATCCAGAACCTACGAGCAGTACTTC.

The rearrangement joins TRBV6-5 to TRBJ2-1; D not resolved. The germline V gene has CDR1 MNHEY and CDR2 SVGAGI. The CDR3 has 12 amino acids. Trimming cost V 6 bases and J 14 bases, with 17 bases left between them. The CDR3 region is CASRVDPSRKFF. The CDR3 region has the DNA TGTGCCAGCAGGGTCGACCCAAGTCGCAAGTTCTTC.